The present T cell receptor beta chain was sequenced within a study of T cell changes during pregnancy in multiple sclerosis. This clone has more than one count but fewer than ten. Sequencing used immunoSEQ multiplex PCR; TCRdb keeps in-frame clones, though not all of them. The sample comprises fewer than 55,000 clones, nearly 90% of which are singletons, and 5% to 5.5% rests with the top ten. Germline-derived CDR1 and CDR2 are SGHAT and FQNNGV. CDR3 length: 14 residues. V dropped 5 bases and J dropped 7 bases, with 15 bases sitting between them. This sequence joins TRBV11-2 and TRBJ2-1, with D possibly matching TRBD2 (5 bases). The origin of this receptor is a female donor in good health, enrolled as a control in a pregnancy study. Sequences were derived from peripheral blood, sampled after pregnancy. CDR3 loop: CASSPAWESNEQFF. The CDR3, as DNA: TGTGCCAGCAGCCCTGCTTGGGAGAGTAATGAGCAGTTCTTC. Together with reference TRBV11-2 and TRBJ2-1, the CDR3 gives the full variable domain: EAGVAQSPRYKIIEKRQSVAFWCNPISGHATLYWYQQILGQGPKLLIQFQNNGVVDDSQLPKDRFSAERLKGVDSTLKIQPAKLEDSAVYLCASSPAWESNEQFFGPGTRLTVL.